This T cell receptor beta chain comes out of a study of cytomegalovirus exposure and HLA in healthy donors. Study-wide background: Approximately 85 million unique TCRs from HLA-typed donors were held in an early data release. Study findings and constraints: Researchers catalogued under 200 TCR beta chains as cytomegalovirus-associated. No immune exposure information besides CMV serostatus was available.

This clone turned up a few times. Its antigen remains unknown. Those who donated were healthy bone marrow donors. Germline CDR1 reads SGHRS; CDR2 reads YFSETQ. The CDR3 sequence is 14 residues long. V dropped 2 bases and J dropped 5; count of bases not matched to a gene: 5. Both 60 Vbeta primers and 13 Jbeta primers went into the PCR. Repertoires were generated with immunoSEQ multiplex PCR, while TCRdb's copy carries only in-frame clones and drops some. This sample carries about 300,000 clones, around 86% of them seen once, and the ten largest clones take 3% to 4%. The V and J genes are TRBV5-1 and TRBJ1-2; 8 bases line up with TRBD1. This clonotype originated in a man aged 40-49 years in good health and CMV-seropositive. The sample was PBMCs. The CDR3 DNA sequence: TGCGCCAGCAGCTTAGCAGGGGGCTTGTATGGCTACACCTTC. This gives the protein CASSLAGGLYGYTF.